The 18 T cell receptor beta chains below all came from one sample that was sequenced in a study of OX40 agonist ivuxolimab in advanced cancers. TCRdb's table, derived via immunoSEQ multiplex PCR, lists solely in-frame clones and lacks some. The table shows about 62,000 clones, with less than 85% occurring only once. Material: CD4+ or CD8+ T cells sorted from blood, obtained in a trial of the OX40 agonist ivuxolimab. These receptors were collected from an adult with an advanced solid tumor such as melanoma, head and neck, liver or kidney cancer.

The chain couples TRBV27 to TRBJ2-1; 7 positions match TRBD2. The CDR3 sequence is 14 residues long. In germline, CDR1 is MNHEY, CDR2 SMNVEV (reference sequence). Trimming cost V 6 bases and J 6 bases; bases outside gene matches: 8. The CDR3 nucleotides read TGTGCCAGCAGATTTGGGGGGGAGGGCAATGAGCAGTTCTTC. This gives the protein CASRFGGEGNEQFF.

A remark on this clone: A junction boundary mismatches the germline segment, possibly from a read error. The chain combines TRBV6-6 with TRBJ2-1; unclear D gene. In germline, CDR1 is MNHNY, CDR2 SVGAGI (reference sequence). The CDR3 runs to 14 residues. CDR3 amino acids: CASSHSRAYNEQFF. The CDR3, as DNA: TGTGCCAGCAGTCACTCGAGAGCCTACAATGAGCAGTTCTTC.

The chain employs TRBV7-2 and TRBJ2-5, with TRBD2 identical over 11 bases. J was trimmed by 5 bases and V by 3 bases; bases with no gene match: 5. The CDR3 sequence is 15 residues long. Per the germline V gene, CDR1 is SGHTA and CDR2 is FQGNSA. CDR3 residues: CASSFGLAGGETQYF. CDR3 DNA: TGTGCCAGCAGCTTTGGACTAGCGGGCGGGGAGACCCAGTACTTC.

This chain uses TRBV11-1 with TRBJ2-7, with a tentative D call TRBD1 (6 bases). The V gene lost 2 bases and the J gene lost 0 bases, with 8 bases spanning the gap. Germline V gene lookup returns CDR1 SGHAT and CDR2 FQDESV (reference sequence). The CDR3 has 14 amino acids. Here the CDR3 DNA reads TGTGCCAGCAGCTTAACGACAGGCTCCTACGAGCAGTACTTC. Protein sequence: CASSLTTGSYEQYF.

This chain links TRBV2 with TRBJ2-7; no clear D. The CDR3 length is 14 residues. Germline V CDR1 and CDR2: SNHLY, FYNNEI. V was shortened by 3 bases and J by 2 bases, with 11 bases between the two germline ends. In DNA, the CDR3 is TGTGCCAGCAGTGAGGGCGCTCACACCTACGAGCAGTACTTC. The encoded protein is CASSEGAHTYEQYF.

CDR3 sequence: CASSIGHSNQPQHF. DNA of the CDR3: TGTGCCAGTAGTATAGGGCATAGCAATCAGCCCCAGCATTTT. The gene calls are TRBV19 and TRBJ1-5; D is undetermined. This CDR3 spans 14 amino acids. Germline V gene lookup returns CDR1 LNHDA and CDR2 SQIVND (reference sequence). V was shortened by 1 base and J by 0 bases, with 4 bases between the two germline ends.

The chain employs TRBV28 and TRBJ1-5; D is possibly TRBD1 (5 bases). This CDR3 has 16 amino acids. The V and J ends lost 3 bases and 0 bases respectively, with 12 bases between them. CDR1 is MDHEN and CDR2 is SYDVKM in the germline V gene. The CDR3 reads CASSFYLDSSNQPQHF. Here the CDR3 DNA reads TGTGCCAGCAGTTTTTATTTAGACAGTAGCAATCAGCCCCAGCATTTT.

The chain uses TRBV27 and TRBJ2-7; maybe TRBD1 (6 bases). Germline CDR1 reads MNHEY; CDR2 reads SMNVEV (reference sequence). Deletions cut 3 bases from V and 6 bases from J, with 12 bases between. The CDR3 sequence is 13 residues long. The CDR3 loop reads CASSLGRGVEQYF. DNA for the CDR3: TGTGCCAGCAGTTTGGGCAGGGGAGTCGAGCAGTACTTC.

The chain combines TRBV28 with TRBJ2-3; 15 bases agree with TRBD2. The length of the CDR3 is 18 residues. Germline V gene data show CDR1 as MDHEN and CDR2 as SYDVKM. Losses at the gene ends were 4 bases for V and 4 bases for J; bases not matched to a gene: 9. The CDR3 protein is CASSSIRTSGRGADTQYF. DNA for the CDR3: TGTGCCAGCAGTTCTATAAGGACTAGCGGGAGGGGGGCAGATACGCAGTATTTT.

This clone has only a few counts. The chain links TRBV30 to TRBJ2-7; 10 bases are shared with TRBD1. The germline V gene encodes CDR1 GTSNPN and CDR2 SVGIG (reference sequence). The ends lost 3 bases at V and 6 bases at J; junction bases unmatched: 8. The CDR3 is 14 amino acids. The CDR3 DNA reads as TGTGCCTGGAGCGGAGGGGACAGGGGACGCGAGCAGTACTTC. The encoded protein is CAWSGGDRGREQYF.

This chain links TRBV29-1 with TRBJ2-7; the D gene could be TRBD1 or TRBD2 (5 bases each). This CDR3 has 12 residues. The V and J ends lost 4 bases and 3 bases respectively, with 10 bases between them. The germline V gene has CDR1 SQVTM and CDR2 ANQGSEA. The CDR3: CSVVGVLYEQYF. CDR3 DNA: TGCAGCGTTGTGGGGGTTCTCTACGAGCAGTACTTC.

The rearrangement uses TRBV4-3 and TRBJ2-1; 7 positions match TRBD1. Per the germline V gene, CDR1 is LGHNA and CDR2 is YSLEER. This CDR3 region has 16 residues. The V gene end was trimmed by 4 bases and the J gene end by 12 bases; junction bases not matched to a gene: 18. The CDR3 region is CASSPRQGINPGGQFF. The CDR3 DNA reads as TGCGCCAGCAGCCCGAGACAGGGCATCAACCCAGGGGGGCAGTTCTTC.

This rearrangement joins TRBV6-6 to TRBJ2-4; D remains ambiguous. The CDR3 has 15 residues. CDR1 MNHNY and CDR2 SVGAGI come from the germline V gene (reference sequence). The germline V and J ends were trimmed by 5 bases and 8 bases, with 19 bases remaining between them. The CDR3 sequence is CASSPKAGAVHIQYF. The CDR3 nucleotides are TGTGCCAGCAGTCCAAAGGCAGGTGCGGTACACATTCAGTACTTC.

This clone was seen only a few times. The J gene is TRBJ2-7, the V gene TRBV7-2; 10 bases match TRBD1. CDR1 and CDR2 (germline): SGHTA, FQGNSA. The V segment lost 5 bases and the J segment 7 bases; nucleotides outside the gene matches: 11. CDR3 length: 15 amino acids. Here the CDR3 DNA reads TGTGCCAGCAGCCTAGGTCCGGGACAGGGGTTGGAGCAGTACTTC. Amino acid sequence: CASSLGPGQGLEQYF.

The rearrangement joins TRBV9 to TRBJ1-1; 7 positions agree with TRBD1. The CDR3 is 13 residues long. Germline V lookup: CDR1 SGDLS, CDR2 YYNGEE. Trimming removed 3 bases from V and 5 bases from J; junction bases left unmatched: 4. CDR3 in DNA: TGTGCCAGCAGCGCAGGGGGTGGGACTGAAGCTTTCTTT. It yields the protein CASSAGGGTEAFF.

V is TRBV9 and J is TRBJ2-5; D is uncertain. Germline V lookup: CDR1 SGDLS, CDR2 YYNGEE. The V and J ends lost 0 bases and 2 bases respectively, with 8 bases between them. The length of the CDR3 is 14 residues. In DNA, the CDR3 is TGTGCCAGCAGCGTAGGCTCAGTTCAAGAGACCCAGTACTTC. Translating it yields CASSVGSVQETQYF. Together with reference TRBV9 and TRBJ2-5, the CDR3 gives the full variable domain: DSGVTQTPKHLITATGQRVTLRCSPRSGDLSVYWYQQSLDQGLQFLIQYYNGEERAKGNILERFSAQQFPDLHSELNLSSLELGDSALYFCASSVGSVQETQYFGPGTRLLVL.

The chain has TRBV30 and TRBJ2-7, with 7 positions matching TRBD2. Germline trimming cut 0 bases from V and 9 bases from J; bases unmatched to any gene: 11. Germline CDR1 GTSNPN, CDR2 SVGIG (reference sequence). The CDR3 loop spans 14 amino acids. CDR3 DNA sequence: TGTGCCTGGAGTGTAATAAACCCCCGGGAGGCGCAGTACTTC. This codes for CAWSVINPREAQYF.

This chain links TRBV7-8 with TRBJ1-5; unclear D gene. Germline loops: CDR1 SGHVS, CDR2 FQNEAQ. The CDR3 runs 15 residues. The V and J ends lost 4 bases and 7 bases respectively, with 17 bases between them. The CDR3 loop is CASSSGGVLGQPQHF. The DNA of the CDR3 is TGTGCCAGCAGCTCAGGAGGCGTTTTAGGGCAGCCCCAGCATTTT.